This T cell receptor (beta chain) derives from a study of somatic mutations in cytotoxic T cells in rheumatoid arthritis. Turning to this clone: Its antigen remains unidentified.

Here immunoSEQ multiplex PCR was the method, and the copy in TCRdb shows in-frame clones only, minus some. The sample consists of fewer than 20,000 clones, roughly four fifths of them appearing once. General observations from the study: Measurement of CD8+ T-cell clonality revealed no significant difference between rheumatoid arthritis patients and age-matched healthy controls.

V lost 11 bases and J lost 3; bases outside the gene matches: 6. The CDR3 has 12 amino acids. Germline V gives CDR1 MNHEY, CDR2 SMNVEV (reference sequence). This TCR derives from an adult with rheumatoid arthritis. Sequencing was performed on CD8+ T cells sorted from blood. The chain combines TRBV27 with TRBJ2-5; 7 bases align to TRBD2. CDR3 in amino acids: CAVGTNEETQYF. The CDR3 DNA is TGTGCCGTAGGGACTAACGAAGAGACCCAGTACTTC.